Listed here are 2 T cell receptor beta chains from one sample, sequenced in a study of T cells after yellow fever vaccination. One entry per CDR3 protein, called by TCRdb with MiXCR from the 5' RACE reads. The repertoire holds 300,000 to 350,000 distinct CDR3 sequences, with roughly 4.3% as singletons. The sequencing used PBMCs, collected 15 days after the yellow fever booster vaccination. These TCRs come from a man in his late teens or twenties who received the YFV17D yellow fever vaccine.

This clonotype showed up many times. DNA of the CDR3: TGCAGTGCTAGAGACTGGCGGGGACAAGAGACCCAGTACTTC. This translates into CSARDWRGQETQYF. This chain connects TRBV20-1 to TRBJ2-5; tentatively, D is TRBD2 (6 bases). The CDR3 length is 14 residues. Germline V gene lookup returns CDR1 DFQATT and CDR2 SNEGSKA (reference sequence). Trimming left V 0 bases short and J 2 bases short, with 10 bases between.

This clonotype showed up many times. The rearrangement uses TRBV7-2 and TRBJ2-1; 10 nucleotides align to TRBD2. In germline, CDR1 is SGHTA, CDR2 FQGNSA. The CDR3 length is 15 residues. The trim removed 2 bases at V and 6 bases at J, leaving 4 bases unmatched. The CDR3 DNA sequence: TGTGCCAGCAGCTTACTAGCGGGGGCAATCAATGAGCAGTTCTTC. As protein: CASSLLAGAINEQFF.